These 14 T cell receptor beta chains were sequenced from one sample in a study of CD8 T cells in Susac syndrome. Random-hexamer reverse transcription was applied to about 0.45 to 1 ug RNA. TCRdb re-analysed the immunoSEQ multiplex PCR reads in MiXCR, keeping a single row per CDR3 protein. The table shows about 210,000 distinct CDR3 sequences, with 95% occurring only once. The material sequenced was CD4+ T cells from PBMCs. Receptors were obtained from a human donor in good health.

This CDR3 is CSVEILGRLSSTDTQYF. CDR3 in DNA: TGCAGCGTTGAAATTTTGGGGAGATTATCTAGCACAGATACGCAGTATTTT. This rearrangement joins TRBV29-1 to TRBJ2-3; weak D call: TRBD2 (5 bases). Trimming removed 2 bases at V and 0 bases at J, with 18 bases between. The V gene's germline CDR1 is SQVTM and CDR2 ANQGSEA. This CDR3 has 17 residues.

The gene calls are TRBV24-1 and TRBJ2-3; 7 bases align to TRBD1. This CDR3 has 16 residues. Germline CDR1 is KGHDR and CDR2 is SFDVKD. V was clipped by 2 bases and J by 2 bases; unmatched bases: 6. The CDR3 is CATSDSRQGATDTQYF. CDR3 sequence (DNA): TGTGCCACCAGTGATTCCAGACAGGGAGCCACAGATACGCAGTATTTT.

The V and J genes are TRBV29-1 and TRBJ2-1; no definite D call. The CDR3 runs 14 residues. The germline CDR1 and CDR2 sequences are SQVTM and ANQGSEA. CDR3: CSGTPNSPDNEQFF. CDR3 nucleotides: TGCAGTGGAACCCCTAATAGCCCGGATAATGAGCAGTTCTTC.

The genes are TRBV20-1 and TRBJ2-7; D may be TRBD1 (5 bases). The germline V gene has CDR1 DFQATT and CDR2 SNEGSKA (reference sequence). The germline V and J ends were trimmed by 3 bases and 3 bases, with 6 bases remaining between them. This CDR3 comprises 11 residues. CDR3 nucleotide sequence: TGCAGTGCTAGGGACAACTACGAGCAGTACGTC. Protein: CSARDNYEQYV.

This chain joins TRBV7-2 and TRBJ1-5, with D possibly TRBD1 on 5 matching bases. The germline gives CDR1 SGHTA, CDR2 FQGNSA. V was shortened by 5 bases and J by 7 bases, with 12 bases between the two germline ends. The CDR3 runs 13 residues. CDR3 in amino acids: CASSVRGQQPQHF. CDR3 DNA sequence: TGTGCCAGCAGCGTGAGGGGTCAGCAGCCCCAGCATTTT.

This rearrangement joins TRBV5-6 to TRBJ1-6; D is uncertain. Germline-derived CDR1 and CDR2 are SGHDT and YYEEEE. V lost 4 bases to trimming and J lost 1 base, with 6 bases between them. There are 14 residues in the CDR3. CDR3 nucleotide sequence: TGTGCCAGCAGCCCCAGGTCCTATAATTCACCCCTCCACTTT. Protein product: CASSPRSYNSPLHF. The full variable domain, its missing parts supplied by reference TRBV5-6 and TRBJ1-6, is DAGVTQSPTHLIKTRGQQVTLRCSPKSGHDTVSWYQQALGQGPQFIFQYYEEEERQRGNFPDRFSGHQFPNYSSELNVNALLLGDSALYLCASSPRSYNSPLHFGNGTRLTVT.

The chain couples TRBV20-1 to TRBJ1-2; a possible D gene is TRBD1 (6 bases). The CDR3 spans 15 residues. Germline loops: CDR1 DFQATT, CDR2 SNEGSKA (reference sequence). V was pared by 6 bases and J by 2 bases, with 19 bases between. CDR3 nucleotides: TGCAGTGCCGAGACTAGACAGGCGATAAACTATGGCTACACCTTC. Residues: CSAETRQAINYGYTF.

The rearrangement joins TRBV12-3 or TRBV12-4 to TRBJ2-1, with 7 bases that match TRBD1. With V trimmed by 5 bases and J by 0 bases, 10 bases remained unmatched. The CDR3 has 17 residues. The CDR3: CASSLGTAKSSYNEQFF. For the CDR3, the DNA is TGTGCCAGCAGTCTCGGGACAGCCAAAAGCTCCTACAATGAGCAGTTCTTC.

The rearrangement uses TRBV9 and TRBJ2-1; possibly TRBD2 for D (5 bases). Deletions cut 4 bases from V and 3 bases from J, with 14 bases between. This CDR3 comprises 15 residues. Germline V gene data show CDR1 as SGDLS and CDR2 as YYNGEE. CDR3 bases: TGTGCCAGCAGCAACCGGGGAGAAGTCTACAATGAGCAGTTCTTC. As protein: CASSNRGEVYNEQFF.

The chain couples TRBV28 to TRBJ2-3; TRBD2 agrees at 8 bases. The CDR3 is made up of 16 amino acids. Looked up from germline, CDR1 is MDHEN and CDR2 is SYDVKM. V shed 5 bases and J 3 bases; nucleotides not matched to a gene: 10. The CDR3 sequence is CASSPGLAGTTDTQYF. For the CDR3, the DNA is TGTGCCAGCAGTCCGGGGCTAGCGGGTACTACAGATACGCAGTATTTT.

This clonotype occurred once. The CDR3: CASSQDVTQYF. CDR3 nucleotide sequence: TGTGCCAGCAGCCAAGATGTTACGCAGTATTTT. This sequence joins TRBV3-1 and TRBJ2-3; D remains ambiguous. The CDR3 spans 11 residues. Germline V gives CDR1 LGHDT, CDR2 YNNKEL (reference sequence). The V and J ends lost 0 bases and 8 bases respectively, with 3 bases between them.

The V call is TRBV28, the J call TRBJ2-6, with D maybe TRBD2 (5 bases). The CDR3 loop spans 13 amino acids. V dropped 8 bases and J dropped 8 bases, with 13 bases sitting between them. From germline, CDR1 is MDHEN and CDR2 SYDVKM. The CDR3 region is CASGLDSTNVLTF. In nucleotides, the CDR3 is TGTGCCAGCGGATTGGACTCTACCAACGTCCTGACTTTC.

CDR3 bases: TGCGCCAGCAGCTTATACGGACAGGGGAACACTGAAGCTTTCTTT. Encoded protein: CASSLYGQGNTEAFF. The chain is built from TRBV5-1 and TRBJ1-1; TRBD1 aligns across 8 bases. Germline loops: CDR1 SGHRS, CDR2 YFSETQ. The CDR3 is 15 residues long. Losses at the gene ends were 2 bases for V and 1 base for J; bases not matched to a gene: 4.

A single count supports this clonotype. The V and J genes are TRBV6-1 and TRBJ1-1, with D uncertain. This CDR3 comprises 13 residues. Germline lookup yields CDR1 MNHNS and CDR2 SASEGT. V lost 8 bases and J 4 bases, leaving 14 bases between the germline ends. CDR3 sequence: CASVLEWGTEAFF. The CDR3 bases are TGTGCCAGCGTACTTGAGTGGGGCACTGAAGCTTTCTTT.